This passage covers 14 T cell receptor beta chains from one sample sequenced in a study of cytomegalovirus exposure and HLA in healthy donors. Primers: 60 Vbeta forward and 13 Jbeta reverse. Profiled with immunoSEQ multiplex PCR; TCRdb holds only in-frame clones, not every one. The sample has 110,000 or so clones, approximately 80% seen once. The sequenced sample consisted of PBMCs. These receptors all come from a woman aged 18-30 years in good health and CMV-seronegative.

The count of this clone is one. The V call is TRBV19, the J call TRBJ2-2; maybe TRBD1 (5 bases). V lost 0 bases and J lost 5, with 13 bases in between. Germline CDR1 is LNHDA and CDR2 is SQIVND (reference sequence). The CDR3 totals 16 residues. CDR3 amino acids: CASSIDIQRGTGELFF. In DNA, the CDR3 is TGTGCCAGTAGTATAGACATTCAAAGGGGAACCGGGGAGCTGTTTTTT.

The chain uses TRBV10-2 and TRBJ2-7; no firm D call. The CDR3 is 13 residues long. Trimming pared 2 bases from V and 3 bases from J, leaving 8 bases between. Looked up from germline, CDR1 is WSHSY and CDR2 is SAAADI. CDR3 bases: TGCGCCAGCAGTGAGAGTAGCAGCTACGAGCAGTACTTC. Protein: CASSESSSYEQYF.

V is TRBV19 and J is TRBJ2-6; TRBD1 aligns across 11 bases. The CDR3 extends over 17 amino acids. With 5 bases clipped from V and 4 bases from J, the junction kept 7 bases outside the gene matches. Looked up from germline, CDR1 is LNHDA and CDR2 is SQIVND (reference sequence). In DNA form, the CDR3 reads TGTGCCAGTAGTCTAGGACAGGGGGCGACCGGGGCCAACGTCCTGACTTTC. Amino acids: CASSLGQGATGANVLTF.

This clone showed up just a few times. The V gene is TRBV4-1, the J gene TRBJ1-1; unclear D gene. This CDR3 spans 14 amino acids. V dropped 0 bases and J dropped 1 base, with 6 bases sitting between them. CDR1 is MGHRA and CDR2 is YSYEKL in the germline V gene. For the CDR3, the DNA is TGCGCCAGCAGCCAAGAACACCCGAACACTGAAGCTTTCTTT. Encoded protein: CASSQEHPNTEAFF.

The chain couples TRBV7-9 to TRBJ2-2, with D tentatively TRBD1 (5 bases). Per germline, CDR1 SEHNR and CDR2 FQNEAQ (reference sequence). There are 15 residues in the CDR3. V was clipped by 5 bases and J by 7 bases, with 17 bases between them. The CDR3 coding sequence is TGTGCCAGCAGCCCCCCCGAGGCAGGGATCGGGGAGCTGTTTTTT. Encoded protein: CASSPPEAGIGELFF.

The V and J genes are TRBV30 and TRBJ2-3; 9 nucleotides align to TRBD1. V lost 3 bases and J lost 5; bases outside the gene matches: 3. Germline lookup yields CDR1 GTSNPN and CDR2 SVGIG (reference sequence). This CDR3 region has 13 residues. The CDR3 spells CAWSPDRGDTQYF. DNA of the CDR3: TGTGCCTGGAGCCCGGACAGGGGAGATACGCAGTATTTT. Combining the CDR3 with reference TRBV30 and TRBJ2-3 gives the whole variable domain SQTIHQWPATLVQPVGSPLSLECTVEGTSNPNLYWYRQAAGRGLQLLFYSVGIGQISSEVPQNLSASRPQDRQFILSSKKLLLSDSGFYLCAWSPDRGDTQYFGPGTRLTVL.

This clone has just one count. V gene TRBV18 combines with J gene TRBJ2-2; TRBD1 aligns across 7 bases. Germline V gene lookup returns CDR1 KGHSH and CDR2 LQKENI. The CDR3 runs to 16 residues. The V and J ends lost 3 bases and 2 bases, in that order; junction bases with no gene match: 6. CDR3 amino acids: CASSPGTADNTGELFF. For the CDR3, the DNA is TGTGCCAGCTCACCCGGGACAGCTGACAACACCGGGGAGCTGTTTTTT.

V usage is TRBV27 and J usage is TRBJ2-3, with D maybe TRBD2 (6 bases). Per germline, CDR1 MNHEY and CDR2 SMNVEV (reference sequence). This CDR3 spans 16 amino acids. V gave up 2 bases and J gave up 7 bases, with 19 bases separating them. DNA of the CDR3: TGTGCCAGCAGTTTAGGGTCGGGACTCATCTTCAATACGCAGTATTTT. Translation: CASSLGSGLIFNTQYF.

This clone was detected only a few times. This chain uses TRBV9 with TRBJ2-2; no firm D call. The germline V and J ends were trimmed by 2 bases and 0 bases, with 8 bases remaining between them. There are 15 residues in the CDR3. CDR1 is SGDLS, CDR2 YYNGEE, per germline. The CDR3 bases are TGTGCCAGCAGCGTTAACAACGCGAACACCGGGGAGCTGTTTTTT. This codes for CASSVNNANTGELFF.

The CDR3 nucleotides are TGTGCCAGCACATCCCCAGGACTAGGGTACAATGAGCAGTTCTTC. Translating gives CASTSPGLGYNEQFF. V gene TRBV6-1 combines with J gene TRBJ2-1; TRBD2 agrees at 7 bases. The germline V gene encodes CDR1 MNHNS and CDR2 SASEGT. There are 15 residues in the CDR3. With V trimmed by 7 bases and J by 4 bases, 10 bases remained unmatched.

The chain links TRBV28 to TRBJ2-3, with 9 bases fitting TRBD2. This CDR3 has 16 amino acids. CDR1 is MDHEN and CDR2 is SYDVKM in the germline V gene. J gave up 0 bases and V 5 bases, and 6 bases lay outside the gene matches. The chain's CDR3 is CASSPSGRISTDTQYF. CDR3 nucleotide sequence: TGTGCCAGCAGTCCCAGCGGGAGGATTAGCACAGATACGCAGTATTTT. Based on the CDR3 plus reference TRBV28 and TRBJ2-3, the full variable domain is DVKVTQSSRYLVKRTGEKVFLECVQDMDHENMFWYRQDPGLGLRLIYFSYDVKMKEKGDIPEGYSVSREKKERFSLILESASTNQTSMYLCASSPSGRISTDTQYFGPGTRLTVL.

The rearrangement joins TRBV28 to TRBJ2-7; 7 bases line up with TRBD2. This CDR3 comprises 14 residues. The germline V gene has CDR1 MDHEN and CDR2 SYDVKM. V was clipped by 3 bases and J by 2 bases; unmatched bases: 4. For the CDR3, the DNA is TGTGCCAGCAGTTTCTCGGGGGGAACCTACGAGCAGTACTTC. Its translation: CASSFSGGTYEQYF.

V is TRBV7-2 and J is TRBJ2-2; 7 positions agree with TRBD2. This CDR3 has 15 amino acids. CDR1 and CDR2 from the germline V gene are SGHTA and FQGNSA. Losses at the gene ends were 5 bases for V and 4 bases for J; bases not matched to a gene: 7. CDR3 coding DNA: TGTGCCAGCAGCCACGGGACTATCTTCACCGGGGAGCTGTTTTTT. Protein: CASSHGTIFTGELFF.

V gene TRBV15 combines with J gene TRBJ2-7; TRBD2 matches at 9 bases. The V and J ends lost 0 bases and 1 base, in that order; junction bases with no gene match: 4. The CDR3 consists of 16 residues. Per the germline V gene, CDR1 is LNHNV and CDR2 is YYDKDF (reference sequence). The CDR3 region has the DNA TGTGCCACCAGCAGAGATCTGACTAGCGGATCCTACGAGCAGTACTTC. Translating gives CATSRDLTSGSYEQYF.